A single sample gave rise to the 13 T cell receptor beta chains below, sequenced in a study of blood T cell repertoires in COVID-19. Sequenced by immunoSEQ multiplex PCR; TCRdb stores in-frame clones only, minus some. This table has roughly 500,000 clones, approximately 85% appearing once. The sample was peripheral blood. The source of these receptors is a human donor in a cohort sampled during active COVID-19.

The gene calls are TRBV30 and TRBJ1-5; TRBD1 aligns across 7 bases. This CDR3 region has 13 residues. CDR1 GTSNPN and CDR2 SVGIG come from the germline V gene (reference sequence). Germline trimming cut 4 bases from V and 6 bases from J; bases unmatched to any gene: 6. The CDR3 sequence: CAWKTGNGQPQHF. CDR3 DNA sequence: TGTGCCTGGAAGACAGGGAATGGTCAGCCCCAGCATTTT.

CDR3 nucleotide sequence: TGTGCCAGCAGTGCCGCGGGAAACACCATATATTTT. Translated, it gives CASSAAGNTIYF. This sequence joins TRBV12-3 or TRBV12-4 and TRBJ1-3; D is uncertain. The CDR3 loop spans 12 amino acids. The V end lost 5 bases, the J end lost 4 bases, and 6 bases lay between the germline ends.

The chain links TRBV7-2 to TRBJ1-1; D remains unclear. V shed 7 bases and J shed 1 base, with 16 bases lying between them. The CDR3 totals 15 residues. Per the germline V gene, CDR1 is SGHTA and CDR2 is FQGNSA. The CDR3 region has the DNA TGTGCCAGCACCCCTTTGTCGGTAACGAACACTGAAGCTTTCTTT. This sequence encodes CASTPLSVTNTEAFF.

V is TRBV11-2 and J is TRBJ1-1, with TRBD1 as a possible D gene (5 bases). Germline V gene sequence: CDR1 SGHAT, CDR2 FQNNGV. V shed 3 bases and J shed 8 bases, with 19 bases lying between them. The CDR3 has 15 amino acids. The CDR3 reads CASSFGTLGQGEAFF. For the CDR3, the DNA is TGTGCCAGCAGCTTCGGCACCCTGGGGCAGGGAGAAGCTTTCTTT.

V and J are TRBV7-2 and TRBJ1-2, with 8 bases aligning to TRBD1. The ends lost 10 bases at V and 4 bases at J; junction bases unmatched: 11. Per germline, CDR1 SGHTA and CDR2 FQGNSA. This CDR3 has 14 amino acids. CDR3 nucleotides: TGTGCCACCGAGCAGACAGGGGCTTCCTATGGCTACACCTTC. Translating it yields CATEQTGASYGYTF.

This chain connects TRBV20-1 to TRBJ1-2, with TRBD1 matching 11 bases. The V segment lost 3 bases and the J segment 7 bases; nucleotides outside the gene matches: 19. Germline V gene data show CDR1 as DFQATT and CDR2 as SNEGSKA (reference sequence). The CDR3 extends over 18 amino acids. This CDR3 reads CSASGARTGGRGLGGYTF. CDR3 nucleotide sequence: TGCAGTGCTAGTGGGGCCCGGACAGGGGGCCGTGGGTTAGGTGGCTACACCTTC.

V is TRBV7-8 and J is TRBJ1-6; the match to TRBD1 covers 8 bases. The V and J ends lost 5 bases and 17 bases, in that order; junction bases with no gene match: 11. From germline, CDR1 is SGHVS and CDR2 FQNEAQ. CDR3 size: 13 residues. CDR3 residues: CASSVEPGQAVHF. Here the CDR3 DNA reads TGTGCCAGCAGCGTAGAACCGGGACAGGCCGTCCACTTT.

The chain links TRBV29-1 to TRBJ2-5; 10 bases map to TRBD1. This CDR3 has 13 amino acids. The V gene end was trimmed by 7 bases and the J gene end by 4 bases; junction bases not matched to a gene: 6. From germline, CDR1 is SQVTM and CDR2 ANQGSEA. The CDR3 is CSAIRDRGETQYF. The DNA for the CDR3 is TGCAGCGCCATCCGGGACAGGGGAGAGACCCAGTACTTC.

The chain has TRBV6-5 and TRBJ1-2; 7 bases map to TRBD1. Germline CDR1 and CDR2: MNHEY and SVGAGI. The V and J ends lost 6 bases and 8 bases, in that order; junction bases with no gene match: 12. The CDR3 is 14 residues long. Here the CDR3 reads CASRQTGKESGYTF. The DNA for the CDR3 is TGTGCCAGCAGGCAGACAGGGAAGGAATCGGGCTACACCTTC.

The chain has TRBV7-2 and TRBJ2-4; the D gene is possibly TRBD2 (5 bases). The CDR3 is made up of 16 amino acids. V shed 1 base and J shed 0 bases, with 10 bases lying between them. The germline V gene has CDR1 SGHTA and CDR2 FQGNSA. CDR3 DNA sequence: TGTGCCAGCAGCTTAGAAGCGGCACTAGCCAAAAACATTCAGTACTTC. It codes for CASSLEAALAKNIQYF.

This CDR3 is CASSSSGTGGETQYF. CDR3 bases: TGTGCCAGTAGTTCCTCCGGGACAGGGGGAGAGACCCAGTACTTC. The gene calls are TRBV19 and TRBJ2-5, with 11 bases fitting TRBD1. The germline V gene encodes CDR1 LNHDA and CDR2 SQIVND (reference sequence). The CDR3 has 15 amino acids. The trim removed 5 bases at V and 4 bases at J, leaving 6 bases unmatched.

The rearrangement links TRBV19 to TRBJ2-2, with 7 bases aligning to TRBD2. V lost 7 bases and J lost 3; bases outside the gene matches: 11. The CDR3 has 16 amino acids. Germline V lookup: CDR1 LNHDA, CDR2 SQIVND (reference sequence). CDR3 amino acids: CASKEGTNRHTGELFF. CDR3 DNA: TGTGCCAGTAAGGAGGGGACTAATCGGCACACCGGGGAGCTGTTTTTT.

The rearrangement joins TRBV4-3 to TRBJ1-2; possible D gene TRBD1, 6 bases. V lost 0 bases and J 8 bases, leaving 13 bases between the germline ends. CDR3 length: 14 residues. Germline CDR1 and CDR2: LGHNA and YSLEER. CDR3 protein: CASSQDPQGSGYTF. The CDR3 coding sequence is TGCGCCAGCAGCCAAGACCCACAGGGTTCCGGCTACACCTTC.